This entry describes one TCR beta chain. Its antigen is currently unknown. Per germline, CDR1 SEHNR and CDR2 FQNEAQ (reference sequence). V lost 4 bases, J lost 3 bases, and 13 bases lay in between. There are 15 residues in the CDR3. The record originates from a study of shared clonotypes between healthy human individuals. Whole-study findings and limits: Enrolling few donors narrowed the genetic and exposure-history diversity that was represented.

The protocol was immunoSEQ multiplex PCR, while the TCRdb copy is restricted to in-frame clones and leaves out a portion. The sample records approximately 2,300,000 clones, around 93% being singletons. Input material: naive CD4+ T cells from PBMCs. The subset was: CD45RA+ positively selected. This receptor was taken from a young man in good health. Some clones in this sample may be carry-over from other donors' samples. The chain links TRBV7-9 to TRBJ2-1; D may be TRBD1 (6 bases). CDR3 in amino acids: CASSSFRTDYNEQFF. The CDR3 DNA reads TGTGCCAGCAGCTCCTTTAGGACAGACTACAATGAGCAGTTCTTC.